This TCR beta chain is from a study of blood T cell repertoires in COVID-19. The wider study: PBMCs, B-cell-depleted T cells, or T cells provided the cDNA or gDNA that made up the material.

This clone came up a few times. Residents of 24 US areas, aged roughly 18 to 89 years, made up the participants. Which cohort a participant joined came from the clinical history participants gave. Symptom resolution, clearance, or two negative PCRs marked donors in Cohort 3 as recovered. The CDR3 spans 17 residues. CDR1 KGHDR and CDR2 SFDVKD come from the germline V gene. V was pared by 7 bases and J by 3 bases, with 6 bases of the junction left unmatched. Data came from immunoSEQ multiplex PCR; TCRdb stores just in-frame clones and leaves some out. This sample has a few hundred thousand clones, with about nine tenths found just once.

The clonotype was recovered from a man between 25 and 39 years old who had recovered from COVID-19. The sample consisted of PBMCs or T cells enriched from blood (not recorded which). This sequence joins TRBV24-1 and TRBJ2-3; 16 bases fit TRBD2. The chain's CDR3 is CATRGLAGGPGTDTQYF. CDR3 in DNA: TGTGCCACCAGGGGACTAGCGGGAGGGCCCGGTACAGATACGCAGTATTTT.